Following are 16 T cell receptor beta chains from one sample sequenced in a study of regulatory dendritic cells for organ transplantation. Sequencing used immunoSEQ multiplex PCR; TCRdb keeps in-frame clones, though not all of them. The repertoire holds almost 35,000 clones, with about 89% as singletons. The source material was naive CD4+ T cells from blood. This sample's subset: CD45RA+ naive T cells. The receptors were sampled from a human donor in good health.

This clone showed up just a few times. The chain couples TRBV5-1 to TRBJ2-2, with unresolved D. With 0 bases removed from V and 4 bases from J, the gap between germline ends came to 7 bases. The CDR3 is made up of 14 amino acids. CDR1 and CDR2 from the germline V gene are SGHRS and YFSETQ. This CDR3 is CASSLDPTTGELFF. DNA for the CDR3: TGCGCCAGCAGCTTGGACCCGACCACCGGGGAGCTGTTTTTT.

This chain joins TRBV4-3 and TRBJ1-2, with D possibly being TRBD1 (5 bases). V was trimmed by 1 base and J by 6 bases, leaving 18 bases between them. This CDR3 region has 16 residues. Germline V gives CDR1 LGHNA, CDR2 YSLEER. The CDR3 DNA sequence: TGCGCCAGCAGCCAAGGCGCGGGACGCCCCGGACATGGCTACACCTTC. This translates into CASSQGAGRPGHGYTF.

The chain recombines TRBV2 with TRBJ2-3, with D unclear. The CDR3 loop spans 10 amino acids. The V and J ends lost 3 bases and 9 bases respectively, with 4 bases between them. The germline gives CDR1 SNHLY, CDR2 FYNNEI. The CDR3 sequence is CASSEGTQYF. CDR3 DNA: TGTGCCAGCAGTGAGGGGACGCAGTATTTT.

The CDR3 region is CASRTGSSFGYTF. CDR3 sequence (DNA): TGTGCCAGCAGGACAGGTTCTAGCTTTGGCTACACCTTC. The chain has TRBV6-5 and TRBJ1-2, with D perhaps TRBD1 (6 bases). Trimming took off 6 bases at V and 7 bases at J, with 15 bases between the two ends. The germline V gene encodes CDR1 MNHEY and CDR2 SVGAGI. This CDR3 comprises 13 residues.

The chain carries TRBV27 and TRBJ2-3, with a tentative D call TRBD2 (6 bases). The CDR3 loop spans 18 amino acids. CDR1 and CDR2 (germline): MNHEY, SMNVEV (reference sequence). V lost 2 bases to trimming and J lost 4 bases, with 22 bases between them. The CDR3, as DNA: TGTGCCAGCAGTTTAAACTTTTTTAGGGACTGGAAGTCAGATACGCAGTATTTT. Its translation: CASSLNFFRDWKSDTQYF.

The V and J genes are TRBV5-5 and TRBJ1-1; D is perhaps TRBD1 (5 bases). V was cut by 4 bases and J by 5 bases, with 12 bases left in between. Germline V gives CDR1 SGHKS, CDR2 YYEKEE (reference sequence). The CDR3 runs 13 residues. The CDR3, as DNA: TGTGCCAGCAGCAAGGAAGGGGTTACTGAAGCTTTCTTT. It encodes CASSKEGVTEAFF.

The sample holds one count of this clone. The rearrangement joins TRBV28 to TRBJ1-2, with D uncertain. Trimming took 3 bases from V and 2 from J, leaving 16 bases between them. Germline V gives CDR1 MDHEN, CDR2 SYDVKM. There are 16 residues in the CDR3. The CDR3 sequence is CASSLIQSLFNYGYTF. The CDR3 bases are TGTGCCAGCAGTTTGATACAGTCCTTATTCAACTATGGCTACACCTTC.

CDR3 sequence reads: CASSLEGLRTNEQYF. The CDR3 coding sequence is TGTGCCAGCAGCTTAGAGGGACTGAGAACGAACGAGCAGTACTTC. The chain combines TRBV13 with TRBJ2-7, with D maybe TRBD2 (6 bases). Trimming removed 1 base from V and 5 bases from J, with 15 bases in between. From germline, CDR1 is PRHDT and CDR2 FYEKMQ (reference sequence). The length of the CDR3 is 15 residues.

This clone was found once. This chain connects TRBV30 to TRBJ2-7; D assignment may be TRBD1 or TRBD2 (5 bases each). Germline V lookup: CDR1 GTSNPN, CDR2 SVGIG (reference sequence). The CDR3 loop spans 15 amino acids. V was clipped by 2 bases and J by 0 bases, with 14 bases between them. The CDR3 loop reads CAWSHTEGPSYEQYF. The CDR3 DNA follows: TGTGCCTGGAGTCATACCGAGGGACCCTCCTACGAGCAGTACTTC.

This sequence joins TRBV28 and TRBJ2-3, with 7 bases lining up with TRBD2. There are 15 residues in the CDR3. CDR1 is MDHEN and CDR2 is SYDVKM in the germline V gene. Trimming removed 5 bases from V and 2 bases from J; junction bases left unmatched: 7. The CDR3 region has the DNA TGTGCCAGCAGTAGGGCGGGGGTTTTCACAGATACGCAGTATTTT. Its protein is CASSRAGVFTDTQYF. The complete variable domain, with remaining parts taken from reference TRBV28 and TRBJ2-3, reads DVKVTQSSRYLVKRTGEKVFLECVQDMDHENMFWYRQDPGLGLRLIYFSYDVKMKEKGDIPEGYSVSREKKERFSLILESASTNQTSMYLCASSRAGVFTDTQYFGPGTRLTVL.

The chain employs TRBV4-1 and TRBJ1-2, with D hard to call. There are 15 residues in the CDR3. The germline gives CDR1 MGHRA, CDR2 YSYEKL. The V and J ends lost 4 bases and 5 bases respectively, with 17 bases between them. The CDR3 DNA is TGCGCCAGCAGCCTCCCCGGGCCGACTTTTTATGGCTACACCTTC. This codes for CASSLPGPTFYGYTF.

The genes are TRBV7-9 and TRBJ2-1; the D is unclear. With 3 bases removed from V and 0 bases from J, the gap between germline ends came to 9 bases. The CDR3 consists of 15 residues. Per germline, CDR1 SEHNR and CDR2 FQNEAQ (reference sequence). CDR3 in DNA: TGTGCCAGCAGCTTCCCACGACCCTCCTACAATGAGCAGTTCTTC. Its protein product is CASSFPRPSYNEQFF.

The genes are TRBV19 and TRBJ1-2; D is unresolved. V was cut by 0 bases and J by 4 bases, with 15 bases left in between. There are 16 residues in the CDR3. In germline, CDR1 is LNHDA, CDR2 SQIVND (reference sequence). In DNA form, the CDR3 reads TGTGCCAGTAGTATAGAAGGTTGGTGGACTCCCTATGGCTACACCTTC. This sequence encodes CASSIEGWWTPYGYTF.

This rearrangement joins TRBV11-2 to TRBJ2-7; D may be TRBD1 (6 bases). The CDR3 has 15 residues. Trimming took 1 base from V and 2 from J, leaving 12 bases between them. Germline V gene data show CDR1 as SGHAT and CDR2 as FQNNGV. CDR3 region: CASSLVQGAAYEQYF. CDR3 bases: TGTGCCAGCAGCTTAGTACAGGGAGCGGCCTACGAGCAGTACTTC.

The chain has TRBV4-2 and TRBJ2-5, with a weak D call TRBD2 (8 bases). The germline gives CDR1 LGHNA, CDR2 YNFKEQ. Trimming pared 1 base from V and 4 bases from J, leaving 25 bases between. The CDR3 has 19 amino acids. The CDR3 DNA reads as TGTGCCAGCAGCCAAGGCCGCGGTGAGGGGGCGGGGGGTTCAGAGACCCAGTACTTC. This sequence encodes CASSQGRGEGAGGSETQYF.

The CDR3: CSARRDGYEQYF. CDR3 DNA: TGCAGCGCCAGGCGCGATGGCTACGAGCAGTACTTC. J is TRBJ2-7 and V is TRBV29-1; D gene uncertain. Deletions cut 7 bases from V and 3 bases from J, with 13 bases between. In germline, CDR1 is SQVTM, CDR2 ANQGSEA. This CDR3 comprises 12 residues.